A single sample gave rise to the 2 T cell receptor beta chains below, sequenced in a study of monozygotic twins with inflammatory bowel disease. TCRdb reprocessed the 5' RACE reads, with one entry per CDR3 protein and no DNA. This listing includes 150,000 to 200,000 distinct CDR3 sequences. The sample taken for sequencing was blood. The receptor set was obtained from a human donor with ulcerative colitis or Crohn's disease, or a healthy co-twin of an affected twin (not recorded which).

The chain uses TRBV5-1 and TRBJ1-6. Germline lookup yields CDR1 SGHRS and CDR2 YFSETQ. The CDR3 extends over 17 amino acids. The CDR3 protein is CASSLEYPSSYNSPLHF.

The J gene is TRBJ2-1, the V gene TRBV5-1; TCRdb designates TRBD2, a call that cannot be tested without DNA. The CDR3 covers 16 residues. From germline, CDR1 is SGHRS and CDR2 YFSETQ. The CDR3 reads CASYYYGTSGYNEQFF.